This T cell receptor (beta chain) was retrieved from a study of blood T cell repertoires in COVID-19. Study as a whole: Researchers got acute and convalescent COVID-19 samples from the United States, Italy and Spain. The cDNA or gDNA used as material had been derived from T cells, B-cell-depleted T cells, or PBMCs.

Libraries were prepared by immunoSEQ multiplex PCR; TCRdb keeps only in-frame clonotypes and omits some of them. In the table there are about 90,000 clones, 85% to 95% of which are singletons. V was cut by 2 bases and J by 4 bases, with 11 bases left in between. Germline values: CDR1 SEHNR, CDR2 FQNEAQ (reference sequence). This CDR3 contains 15 residues. The sample consisted of peripheral blood. This receptor was obtained from a woman in her sixties with active COVID-19. This rearrangement joins TRBV7-9 to TRBJ2-2, with a tentative D call TRBD1 (6 bases). The CDR3 DNA follows: TGTGCCAGCAGCTTAAGGGGGAAGGGCACCGGGGAGCTGTTTTTT. Translation gives CASSLRGKGTGELFF.